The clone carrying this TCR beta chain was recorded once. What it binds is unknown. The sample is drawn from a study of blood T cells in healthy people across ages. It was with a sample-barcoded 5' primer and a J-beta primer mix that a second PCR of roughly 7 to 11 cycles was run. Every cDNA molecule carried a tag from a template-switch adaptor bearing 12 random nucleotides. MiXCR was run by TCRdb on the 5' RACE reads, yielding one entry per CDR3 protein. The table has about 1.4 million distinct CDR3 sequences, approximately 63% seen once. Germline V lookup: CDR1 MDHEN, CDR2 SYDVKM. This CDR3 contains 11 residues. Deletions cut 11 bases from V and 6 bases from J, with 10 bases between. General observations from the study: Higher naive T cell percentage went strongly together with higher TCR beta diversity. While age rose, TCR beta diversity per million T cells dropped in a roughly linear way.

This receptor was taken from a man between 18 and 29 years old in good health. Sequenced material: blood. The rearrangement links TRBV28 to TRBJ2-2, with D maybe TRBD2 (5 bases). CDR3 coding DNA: TGTGCCGGGTACGGGGCCGGGGAGCTGTTTTTT. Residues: CAGYGAGELFF.